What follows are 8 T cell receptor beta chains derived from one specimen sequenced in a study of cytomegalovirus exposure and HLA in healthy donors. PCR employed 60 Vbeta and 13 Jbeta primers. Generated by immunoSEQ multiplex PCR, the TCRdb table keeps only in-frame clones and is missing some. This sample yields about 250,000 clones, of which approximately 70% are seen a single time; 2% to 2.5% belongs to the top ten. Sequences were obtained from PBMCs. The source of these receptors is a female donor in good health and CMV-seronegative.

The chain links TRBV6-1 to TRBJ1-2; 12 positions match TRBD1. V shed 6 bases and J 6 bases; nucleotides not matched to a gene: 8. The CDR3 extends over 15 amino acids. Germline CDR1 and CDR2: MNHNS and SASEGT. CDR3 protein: CASRSGTGGVDGYTF. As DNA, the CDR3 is TGTGCCAGCAGATCCGGGACAGGGGGCGTTGATGGCTACACCTTC.

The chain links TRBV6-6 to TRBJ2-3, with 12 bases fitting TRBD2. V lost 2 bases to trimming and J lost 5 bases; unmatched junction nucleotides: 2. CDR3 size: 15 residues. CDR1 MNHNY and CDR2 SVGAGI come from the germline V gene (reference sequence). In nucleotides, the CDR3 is TGTGCCAGCAGTTACCCGGGACTAGCGGGAGATACGCAGTATTTT. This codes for CASSYPGLAGDTQYF.

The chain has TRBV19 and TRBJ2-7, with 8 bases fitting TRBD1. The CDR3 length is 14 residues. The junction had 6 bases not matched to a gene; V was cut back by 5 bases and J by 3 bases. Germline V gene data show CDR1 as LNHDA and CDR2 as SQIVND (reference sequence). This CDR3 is CASSSQGGSYEQYF. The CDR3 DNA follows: TGTGCCAGTAGTTCACAGGGGGGCAGCTACGAGCAGTACTTC.

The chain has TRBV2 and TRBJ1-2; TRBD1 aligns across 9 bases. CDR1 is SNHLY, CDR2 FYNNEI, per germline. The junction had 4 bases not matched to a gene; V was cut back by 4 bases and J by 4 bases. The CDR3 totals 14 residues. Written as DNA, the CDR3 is TGTGCCAGCAGTGGAGACAGGGGGGCCTATGGCTACACCTTC. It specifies CASSGDRGAYGYTF.

CDR3 coding DNA: TGCGCCAGCAGCTTGGCCGCTAGCGGGTCCTCCTACGAGCAGTACTTC. This sequence encodes CASSLAASGSSYEQYF. The chain links TRBV5-1 to TRBJ2-7, with 8 bases matching TRBD2. CDR3 length equals 16 residues. Trimming cost V 0 bases and J 0 bases; bases outside gene matches: 5. The germline gives CDR1 SGHRS, CDR2 YFSETQ.

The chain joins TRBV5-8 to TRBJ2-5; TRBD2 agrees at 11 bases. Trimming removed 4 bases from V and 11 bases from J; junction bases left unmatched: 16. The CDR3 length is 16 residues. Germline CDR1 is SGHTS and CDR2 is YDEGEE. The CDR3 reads CASSPWTSGLQGAQYF. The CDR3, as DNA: TGTGCCAGCAGCCCGTGGACTAGCGGGCTTCAGGGAGCTCAGTACTTC.

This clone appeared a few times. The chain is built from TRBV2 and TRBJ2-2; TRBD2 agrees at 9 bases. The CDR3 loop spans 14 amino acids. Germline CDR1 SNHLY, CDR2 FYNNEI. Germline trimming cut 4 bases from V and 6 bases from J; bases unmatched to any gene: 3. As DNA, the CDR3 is TGTGCCAGCAGTGTAGCGGGAGAGGCCGGGGAGCTGTTTTTT. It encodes CASSVAGEAGELFF.

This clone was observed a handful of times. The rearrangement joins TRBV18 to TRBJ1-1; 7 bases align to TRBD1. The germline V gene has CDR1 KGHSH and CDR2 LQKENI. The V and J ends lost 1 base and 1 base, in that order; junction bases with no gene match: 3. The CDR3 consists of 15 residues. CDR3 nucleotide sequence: TGTGCCAGCTCACCACAGGGGGCGGGGAACACTGAAGCTTTCTTT. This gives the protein CASSPQGAGNTEAFF.